This T cell receptor (beta chain) comes out of a study of blood T cell repertoires in COVID-19. Per the germline V gene, CDR1 is ENHRY and CDR2 is SYGVKD. V was pared by 4 bases and J by 2 bases, with 6 bases between. CDR3 length: 13 amino acids. Method: immunoSEQ multiplex PCR; TCRdb's copy keeps in-frame clones and lacks some. Among tens of thousands of clones listed, 75% to 90% were seen once. The J gene is TRBJ1-5, the V gene TRBV10-3; D call uncertain. Sequencing was performed on peripheral blood. The TCR comes from a human donor with active COVID-19. The donor label of this sample is uncertain. CDR3 bases: TGTGCCATCAGTGCGGAGGGCAATCAGCCCCAGCATTTT. It yields the protein CAISAEGNQPQHF.